The present T cell receptor (beta chain) was sequenced within a study of blood T cell repertoires in COVID-19. Study-level background: PBMCs, B-cell-depleted T cells, or T cells provided the cDNA or gDNA that made up the material.

The study recruited people aged 18 to 89 years across more than 20 US areas. The recovered donors of Cohort 3 showed two negative PCRs, clearance, or symptom resolution. Original handling: Reference gene primers were amplified, and this amplification served to estimate nucleated cell counts. The assay was immunoSEQ multiplex PCR, and TCRdb's table has in-frame clones only and misses some. V, J and clone size derive from that table, while D and trimming were established from the DNA sequence. This table has roughly 260,000 clones, approximately 85% appearing once. The trim removed 0 bases at V and 2 bases at J, leaving 4 bases unmatched. The CDR3 sequence is 16 residues long. Germline V gene data show CDR1 as MNHNS and CDR2 as SASEGT.

V usage is TRBV6-1 and J usage is TRBJ2-7, with TRBD2 matching 10 bases. Sequenced input: PBMCs or T cells enriched from blood (not recorded which). The TCR was taken from a woman aged 45-65 years who had recovered from COVID-19. CDR3 nucleotides: TGTGCCAGCAGTGAAGCCCTACTAGCGGGAACCTACGAGCAGTACTTC. Protein product: CASSEALLAGTYEQYF.